The T cell receptor (beta chain) under discussion was sequenced for a study of Ad26.COV2.S vaccination and SARS-CoV-2 variants. Study summary: The Ad26.COV2.S arm of the COV1001 trial was where the donor was placed. The study gave Ad26.COV2.S intramuscularly, once or twice 56 days apart.

The sample's treatment: some 20 received Ad26.COV2.S at low or high dose, single or two shots; about 5 received placebo; per-sample allocation not given. Sampling was done on day 63 after the first vaccine or placebo injection. The administered vaccine (an Ad26 vector) expressed Wuhan-strain SARS-CoV-2 spike. The assay was immunoSEQ multiplex PCR, and TCRdb's table has in-frame clones only and misses some. The sample shows approximately 300,000 clones, roughly 86% of them seen only once. CDR3 size: 15 residues. V lost 2 bases, J lost 1 base, and 9 bases lay in between. Germline CDR1 is MNHEY and CDR2 is SVGEGT.

The receptor comes from a person aged 18-65 years who received the Ad26.COV2.S COVID-19 vaccine or a placebo. Specimen: peripheral blood, collected in a trial of Ad26.COV2.S vaccine versus placebo. V and J are TRBV6-2 or TRBV6-3 and TRBJ1-5; the D is unclear. DNA of the CDR3: TGTGCCAGCAGTTACGGGCAGCTAAGCAATCAGCCCCAGCATTTT. Its protein product is CASSYGQLSNQPQHF.